This T cell receptor beta chain is drawn from a study of cytomegalovirus exposure and HLA in healthy donors. Study in general: A subsequent analysis reported that the 120 validation repertoires were produced on the same platform that had also been used for the 666 first-cohort repertoires. Points from the study as a whole: Altogether, 164 TCR beta chains were recorded as cytomegalovirus-associated.

Regarding this clone: The antigen remains unidentified.

The donors were part of the validation cohort of roughly 110 subjects. That cohort was separate from the first cohort, which comprised 666 subjects. Sequencing used immunoSEQ multiplex PCR; TCRdb keeps in-frame clones, though not all of them. The sample holds around 250,000 clones, 90% seen once. The sample taken for sequencing was PBMCs. The sequence was collected from a woman between 18 and 29 years old in good health and CMV-seronegative.

The CDR3 DNA is TGCGCCAGCAGCCAACTAGCGGGGGGGGATAATGAGCAGTTCTTC. Translated: CASSQLAGGDNEQFF. V is TRBV4-1 and J is TRBJ2-1, with 12 bases fitting TRBD2. This CDR3 comprises 15 residues. Trimming removed 2 bases from V and 7 bases from J; junction bases left unmatched: 3. CDR1 MGHRA and CDR2 YSYEKL come from the germline V gene.